The 13 T cell receptor beta chains in this list originate from one sample, sequenced in a study of cytomegalovirus exposure and HLA in healthy donors. Primers: 60 Vbeta forward and 13 Jbeta reverse. Measured with immunoSEQ multiplex PCR; TCRdb has only the in-frame clones, and not every one. The table lists tens of thousands of clones, 75% to 90% of them singletons, with roughly 2.3% in the top ten. Specimen: PBMCs. Receptor source: a man aged 18-30 years in good health and CMV-seronegative.

The genes are TRBV18 and TRBJ2-3; D call uncertain. The CDR3 has 15 residues. CDR1 and CDR2 from the germline V gene are KGHSH and LQKENI. The V gene lost 3 bases and the J gene lost 3 bases, with 13 bases spanning the gap. CDR3 loop: CASSPGRFETDTQYF. The CDR3 DNA reads TGTGCCAGCTCACCGGGCAGGTTTGAGACAGATACGCAGTATTTT.

The chain recombines TRBV28 with TRBJ2-2; 7 bases line up with TRBD2. J lost 4 bases, V lost 3 bases, and 2 bases had no gene match. The germline CDR1 and CDR2 sequences are MDHEN and SYDVKM. The CDR3 has 14 amino acids. The CDR3 is CASSFREATGELFF. CDR3 nucleotides: TGTGCCAGCAGTTTCCGGGAGGCCACCGGGGAGCTGTTTTTT.

V and J are TRBV2 and TRBJ1-2; no definite D call. This CDR3 spans 14 amino acids. The V and J ends lost 2 bases and 8 bases respectively, with 15 bases between them. Germline-derived CDR1 and CDR2 are SNHLY and FYNNEI. The CDR3 coding sequence is TGTGCCAGCAGTGAAATTGATATACGCGCGGGCTACACCTTC. It specifies CASSEIDIRAGYTF. The whole variable domain, filled in from reference TRBV2 and TRBJ1-2, reads EPEVTQTPSHQVTQMGQEVILRCVPISNHLYFYWYRQILGQKVEFLVSFYNNEISEKSEIFDDQFSVERPDGSNFTLKIRSTKLEDSAMYFCASSEIDIRAGYTFGSGTRLTVV.

The J gene is TRBJ2-7, the V gene TRBV5-1, with 7 bases matching TRBD1. From germline, CDR1 is SGHRS and CDR2 YFSETQ. The V gene end was trimmed by 0 bases and the J gene end by 4 bases; junction bases not matched to a gene: 4. The CDR3 is 14 residues long. The CDR3 sequence: CASSLDPQGYEQYF. CDR3 bases: TGCGCCAGCAGCTTGGACCCACAGGGGTACGAGCAGTACTTC.

The V and J genes are TRBV29-1 and TRBJ2-1; D perhaps matches TRBD2 (5 bases). The V gene's germline CDR1 is SQVTM and CDR2 ANQGSEA. The CDR3 runs 13 residues. Trimming took off 1 base at V and 7 bases at J, with 11 bases between the two ends. CDR3 loop: CSVEGGLGNEQFF. DNA of the CDR3: TGCAGCGTTGAAGGCGGACTGGGGAATGAGCAGTTCTTC.

The gene calls are TRBV18 and TRBJ2-1, with TRBD2 identical over 7 bases. The V segment lost 8 bases and the J segment 1 base; nucleotides outside the gene matches: 2. This CDR3 is built from 13 residues. From germline, CDR1 is KGHSH and CDR2 LQKENI. CDR3 protein: CASGAGSYNEQFF. The CDR3 DNA reads TGTGCCAGCGGAGCGGGATCCTACAATGAGCAGTTCTTC.

V gene TRBV4-3 combines with J gene TRBJ1-3, with 8 bases that match TRBD1. Germline-derived CDR1 and CDR2 are LGHNA and YSLEER. This CDR3 contains 16 residues. V was clipped by 4 bases and J by 3 bases; unmatched bases: 8. The CDR3 bases are TGCGCCAGCAGCCTTGGTTCCGGGACAGGTGGAAACACCATATATTTT. It codes for CASSLGSGTGGNTIYF.

Worth noting for this clone: An end of the junction differs from the germline gene, which may be a read error. The sample carries other DNA sequences with the same CDR3. V and J are TRBV2 and TRBJ2-1; D is unclear. The CDR3 sequence is 14 residues long. Germline CDR1 and CDR2: SNHLY and FYNNEI. CDR3 nucleotides: TGTGCCAGCAGCCATGAAAGATCCTATAATGAGCAGTTCTTC. Translated: CASSHERSYNEQFF.

This clone came up once. This chain links TRBV7-3 with TRBJ2-1, with TRBD2 matching 12 bases. CDR3 size: 16 residues. V gave up 1 base and J gave up 9 bases; unmatched junction bases: 7. CDR1 is SGHTA and CDR2 is FQGTGA in the germline V gene. The CDR3 DNA reads as TGTGCCAGCAGCTTAATGGGGGGACTAGCGGGTGTTGAGCAGTTCTTC. The encoded protein is CASSLMGGLAGVEQFF.

V usage is TRBV5-8 and J usage is TRBJ1-5, with D possibly being TRBD1 (6 bases). The CDR3 totals 15 residues. The germline V gene encodes CDR1 SGHTS and CDR2 YDEGEE. V lost 3 bases and J lost 9, with 19 bases in between. The CDR3 DNA is TGTGCCAGCAGCTCCTGGGGGGGCCGGGATGGGCCCCAGCATTTT. It is translated as CASSSWGGRDGPQHF.

The V and J genes are TRBV7-6 and TRBJ2-1; maybe TRBD2 (6 bases). Deletions cut 3 bases from V and 7 bases from J, with 13 bases between. Germline CDR1 SGHVS, CDR2 FNYEAQ. The CDR3 runs 14 residues. CDR3 protein: CASSFRDSMNEQFF. CDR3 coding DNA: TGTGCCAGCAGCTTTAGGGACTCCATGAATGAGCAGTTCTTC.

The V and J genes are TRBV30 and TRBJ2-1; D may be TRBD1 (5 bases). This CDR3 contains 11 residues. Germline CDR1 and CDR2: GTSNPN and SVGIG (reference sequence). V lost 7 bases and J 10 bases, leaving 14 bases between the germline ends. The CDR3 sequence is CASSLKGEQFF. CDR3 sequence (DNA): TGTGCCTCCTCCCTTAAGGGGGAGCAGTTCTTC.

The genes are TRBV11-1 and TRBJ1-1; the D is unclear. Germline CDR1 and CDR2: SGHAT and FQDESV (reference sequence). CDR3 size: 13 residues. Between the trimmed V and J ends, which lost 4 bases and 3 bases, there was a span of 9 bases. CDR3 sequence: CASSYFRDTEAFF. In DNA form, the CDR3 reads TGTGCCAGCAGCTACTTCCGGGACACTGAAGCTTTCTTT. The full variable domain, its missing parts supplied by reference TRBV11-1 and TRBJ1-1, is EAEVAQSPRYKITEKSQAVAFWCDPISGHATLYWYRQILGQGPELLVQFQDESVVDDSQLPKDRFSAERLKGVDSTLKIQPAELGDSAMYLCASSYFRDTEAFFGQGTRLTVV.